This is a list of T cell receptor beta chains from one sample in a study of cytomegalovirus exposure and HLA in healthy donors. Profiling relied on immunoSEQ multiplex PCR, and the TCRdb table lists in-frame clones only, not all of them. The sample gives about 200,000 clones, approximately 80% of which show up once; less than 3.5% is in the top ten. Sequencing was carried out using PBMCs. The receptors originated from a woman in her 30s in good health and CMV-seronegative. The CDR3 runs from the conserved cysteine through the conserved F or W. Fields, in order: J gene, V gene, CDR3 protein.

j_call: TRBJ1-4; v_call: TRBV18; cdr3_aa: CASSQTGFDEKLFF
j_call: TRBJ1-5; v_call: TRBV30; cdr3_aa: CAWAKSSDGMGQPQHF
j_call: TRBJ1-1; v_call: TRBV29-1; cdr3_aa: CSVSRGITEAFF
j_call: TRBJ1-6; v_call: TRBV6-1; cdr3_aa: CASSEEVFRGNSPLHF
j_call: TRBJ2-5; v_call: TRBV27; cdr3_aa: CASSTGRETQYF
j_call: TRBJ2-2; v_call: TRBV9; cdr3_aa: CASSVRGPASGWTGELFF
j_call: TRBJ1-2; v_call: TRBV10-3; cdr3_aa: CAISEFPAGTDNGYTF
j_call: TRBJ1-5; v_call: TRBV2; cdr3_aa: CASTGTGGQQPQHF
j_call: TRBJ2-7; v_call: TRBV27; cdr3_aa: CASSSNYEQYF
j_call: TRBJ1-5; v_call: TRBV6-1; cdr3_aa: CASSEGWGVPNQPQHF
j_call: TRBJ1-4; v_call: TRBV27; cdr3_aa: CASSQRGRGGGTWEKLFF
j_call: TRBJ2-7; v_call: TRBV11-2; cdr3_aa: CASSLGKSEQYF
j_call: TRBJ2-7; v_call: TRBV27; cdr3_aa: CASSPRQGSYEQYF
j_call: TRBJ2-6; v_call: TRBV5-1; cdr3_aa: CASSYRTGGTNSGANVLTF
j_call: TRBJ2-7; v_call: TRBV5-1; cdr3_aa: CASRPDASGYEQYF
j_call: TRBJ1-1; v_call: TRBV15; cdr3_aa: CATSRDRGQKKAFF
j_call: TRBJ2-7; v_call: TRBV18; cdr3_aa: CASSAVAGRSYEQYF
j_call: TRBJ2-2; v_call: TRBV5-4; cdr3_aa: CASSLAPMLARTGELFF
j_call: TRBJ1-5; v_call: TRBV28; cdr3_aa: CASSDDRVQPQHF
j_call: TRBJ1-2; v_call: TRBV6-4; cdr3_aa: CASMLIIPGTDFPCGYTF
j_call: TRBJ1-4; v_call: TRBV27; cdr3_aa: CASSPEPPQAPNEKLFF
j_call: TRBJ2-7; v_call: TRBV6-1; cdr3_aa: CASSEGPTDTYEQYF
j_call: TRBJ2-7; v_call: TRBV5-6; cdr3_aa: CASSSKLIGQPRGEQYF
j_call: TRBJ1-5; v_call: TRBV19; cdr3_aa: CASIEVGGYSNQPQHF
j_call: TRBJ2-1; v_call: TRBV5-1; cdr3_aa: CASSLAGNTHNEQFF
j_call: TRBJ2-3; v_call: TRBV6-5; cdr3_aa: CASSYVGGADTQYF
j_call: TRBJ1-5; v_call: TRBV6-1; cdr3_aa: CASSDPLGQGHDQPQHF
j_call: TRBJ1-1; v_call: TRBV7-9; cdr3_aa: CASSFSTGGPNTEAFF
j_call: TRBJ1-5; v_call: TRBV5-5; cdr3_aa: CASSPERDRGNQPQHF
j_call: TRBJ2-5; v_call: TRBV5-4; cdr3_aa: CASSPWTSGGFPEGTQYF
j_call: TRBJ2-7; v_call: TRBV5-1; cdr3_aa: CASSWWGQVNEQYF
j_call: TRBJ1-1; v_call: TRBV29-1; cdr3_aa: CSERQGLTPEAFF
j_call: TRBJ2-5; v_call: TRBV6-5; cdr3_aa: CASSPAGGFQETQYF
j_call: TRBJ1-5; v_call: TRBV2; cdr3_aa: CASSLGLDQPQHF